The 22 T cell receptor beta chains presented below share a single source sample, sequenced in a study of control samples from healthy donors and cancer patients. Clones were sequenced by immunoSEQ multiplex PCR, and TCRdb holds only the in-frame ones, with some missing. The sample shows 150,000 to 180,000 clones, roughly 94% of them seen only once. Sequenced material: blood. Receptor source: a man aged 40-50 years in good health.

As DNA, the CDR3 is TGTGCCACCAGTGATTCCCCAGTTGATGAGCAGTTCTTC. This sequence encodes CATSDSPVDEQFF. The genes are TRBV24-1 and TRBJ2-1, with D unclear. V was shortened by 2 bases and J by 8 bases, with 9 bases between the two germline ends. CDR1 and CDR2 from the germline V gene are KGHDR and SFDVKD. The CDR3 sequence is 13 residues long.

This chain uses TRBV7-9 with TRBJ1-5, with a possible D match to TRBD1 (6 bases). V was shortened by 7 bases and J by 7 bases, with 14 bases between the two germline ends. The CDR3 consists of 13 residues. Germline CDR1 reads SEHNR; CDR2 reads FQNEAQ (reference sequence). CDR3 DNA: TGTGCCAGCACCGAGGGGGGGGGCCAGCCCCAGCATTTT. Protein: CASTEGGGQPQHF.

The rearrangement uses TRBV27 and TRBJ2-3, with 8 bases identical to TRBD1. Germline V CDR1 and CDR2: MNHEY, SMNVEV (reference sequence). This CDR3 spans 16 amino acids. V lost 4 bases to trimming and J lost 3 bases; unmatched junction nucleotides: 9. The CDR3 loop reads CASSSNRGVVTDTQYF. The DNA of the CDR3 is TGTGCCAGCAGTTCGAACAGGGGGGTTGTAACAGATACGCAGTATTTT.

The chain carries TRBV9 and TRBJ1-2, with D possibly TRBD1 on 6 matching bases. This CDR3 has 15 residues. Germline V gene lookup returns CDR1 SGDLS and CDR2 YYNGEE. The V gene lost 2 bases and the J gene lost 0 bases, with 11 bases spanning the gap. Here the CDR3 reads CASSVRTDTNYGYTF. The CDR3 DNA reads TGTGCCAGCAGCGTTAGGACAGACACTAACTATGGCTACACCTTC.

The count of this clone is one. The V gene is TRBV6-1, the J gene TRBJ2-1; D may correspond to TRBD1 or TRBD2 (5 bases each). CDR3 length: 16 residues. The V gene's germline CDR1 is MNHNS and CDR2 SASEGT. V shed 0 bases and J shed 5 bases, with 14 bases lying between them. The CDR3 sequence: CASSEATGWGHNEQFF. DNA of the CDR3: TGTGCCAGCAGTGAAGCTACGGGATGGGGACACAATGAGCAGTTCTTC.

The rearrangement links TRBV19 to TRBJ1-4; no definite D call. This CDR3 is 13 amino acids long. V was trimmed by 5 bases and J by 8 bases, leaving 12 bases between them. Germline V gene sequence: CDR1 LNHDA, CDR2 SQIVND (reference sequence). The CDR3 DNA follows: TGTGCCAGTAGTTTAACCTGGGAAGAAAAACTGTTTTTT. Translation: CASSLTWEEKLFF.

Only one count was recorded for this clone. This chain connects TRBV7-9 to TRBJ2-3; 8 nucleotides match TRBD2. The V segment lost 6 bases and the J segment 0 bases; nucleotides outside the gene matches: 8. CDR1 is SEHNR, CDR2 FQNEAQ, per germline (reference sequence). This CDR3 is built from 16 residues. CDR3 region: CASSLSGGLSTDTQYF. Written as DNA, the CDR3 is TGTGCCAGCAGTTTAAGCGGGGGCCTCAGCACAGATACGCAGTATTTT.

On this clone: Distinct nucleotide sequences in the sample also encode this CDR3. The CDR3 is CAWSAGDTQYF. Here the CDR3 DNA reads TGTGCCTGGAGTGCGGGGGATACGCAGTATTTT. The chain joins TRBV30 to TRBJ2-3; weak D call: TRBD2 (5 bases). Trimming left V 1 base short and J 6 bases short, with 5 bases between. The CDR3 sequence is 11 residues long. CDR1 and CDR2 from the germline V gene are GTSNPN and SVGIG (reference sequence).

The CDR3 here is CASSQGPGRSNWRNTGELFF. For the CDR3, the DNA is TGTGCCAGCAGCCAAGGTCCGGGGCGTAGTAATTGGAGGAACACCGGGGAGCTGTTTTTT. The chain joins TRBV14 to TRBJ2-2; D tentatively reads TRBD1 or TRBD2 (5 bases each). Germline V gives CDR1 SGHDN, CDR2 FVKESK. V lost 1 base and J 1 base, leaving 22 bases between the germline ends. The CDR3 is 20 amino acids.

This chain joins TRBV6-5 and TRBJ2-5, with TRBD2 matching over 7 bases. The V and J ends lost 2 bases and 0 bases, in that order; junction bases with no gene match: 3. This CDR3 comprises 15 residues. Per germline, CDR1 MNHEY and CDR2 SVGAGI. The CDR3 loop is CASSYPGGNQETQYF. CDR3 sequence (DNA): TGTGCCAGCAGTTACCCCGGGGGGAACCAAGAGACCCAGTACTTC.

This chain connects TRBV28 to TRBJ1-2, with D maybe TRBD1 (5 bases). Deletions cut 3 bases from V and 4 bases from J, with 12 bases between. Germline V gene lookup returns CDR1 MDHEN and CDR2 SYDVKM. The length of the CDR3 is 14 residues. The CDR3 sequence is CASSLAGPPYGYTF. The CDR3 coding sequence is TGTGCCAGCAGTTTGGCAGGGCCCCCCTATGGCTACACCTTC.

This chain uses TRBV19 with TRBJ2-7, with D hard to call. This CDR3 spans 16 amino acids. Germline lookup yields CDR1 LNHDA and CDR2 SQIVND (reference sequence). V was clipped by 5 bases and J by 3 bases, with 20 bases between them. CDR3 bases: TGTGCCAGTAGTTGGAAGGCACAGACATACAGCTACGAGCAGTACTTC. It encodes CASSWKAQTYSYEQYF.

The genes are TRBV5-6 and TRBJ2-5, with TRBD1 matching over 11 bases. Unmatched junction bases numbered 5, after V lost 4 bases and J lost 6 bases. The V gene's germline CDR1 is SGHDT and CDR2 YYEEEE. The CDR3 loop spans 14 amino acids. DNA of the CDR3: TGTGCCAGCAGCAGCCGGGACAGGGGGAAGACCCAGTACTTC. Amino acid sequence: CASSSRDRGKTQYF.

The V call is TRBV15, the J call TRBJ1-4; 9 nucleotides align to TRBD1. J gave up 2 bases and V 1 base, and 8 bases lay outside the gene matches. The CDR3 totals 18 residues. Germline V lookup: CDR1 LNHNV, CDR2 YYDKDF (reference sequence). Here the CDR3 reads CATSRGRGQGLTNEKLFF. CDR3 bases: TGTGCCACCAGCAGAGGCCGCGGACAGGGGCTGACTAATGAAAAACTGTTTTTT. Using reference TRBV15 and TRBJ1-4 for the parts outside the CDR3, the full variable domain is DAMVIQNPRYQVTQFGKPVTLSCSQTLNHNVMYWYQQKSSQAPKLLFHYYDKDFNNEADTPDNFQSRRPNTSFCFLDIRSPGLGDTAMYLCATSRGRGQGLTNEKLFFGSGTQLSVL.

This chain joins TRBV24-1 and TRBJ2-1; D is undetermined. V lost 0 bases and J 0 bases, leaving 8 bases between the germline ends. The CDR3 sequence is 16 residues long. Germline CDR1 reads KGHDR; CDR2 reads SFDVKD. DNA of the CDR3: TGTGCCACCAGTGATTTGCAACGCGGCTCCTACAATGAGCAGTTCTTC. It is translated as CATSDLQRGSYNEQFF.

The chain employs TRBV3-1 (or the pseudogene TRBV3-2) and TRBJ1-3; D uncertain. The germline gives CDR1 LGHDT, CDR2 YNNKEL (reference sequence). CDR3 length: 15 residues. Trimming took off 1 base at V and 8 bases at J, with 15 bases between the two ends. CDR3 in amino acids: CASSQVAGTQDTIYF. Written as DNA, the CDR3 is TGTGCCAGCAGCCAAGTCGCGGGTACGCAGGACACCATATATTTT.

The chain uses TRBV15 and TRBJ1-6; no clear D gene. This CDR3 spans 13 amino acids. Germline V CDR1 and CDR2: LNHNV, YYDKDF (reference sequence). V lost 7 bases to trimming and J lost 6 bases, with 10 bases between them. CDR3 nucleotides: TGTGCCACCACCCGGTCGGGTAATTCACCCCTCCACTTT. Residues: CATTRSGNSPLHF.

The rearrangement joins TRBV4-1 to TRBJ1-2, with D uncertain. V gave up 0 bases and J gave up 8 bases, with 13 bases separating them. CDR3 size: 14 residues. Per germline, CDR1 MGHRA and CDR2 YSYEKL. The CDR3 DNA reads TGCGCCAGCAGCCAAGATCACCTCGGGGAAGGCTACACCTTC. Encoded protein: CASSQDHLGEGYTF.

This clone was counted a single time. The rearrangement links TRBV2 to TRBJ2-4; the D gene is possibly TRBD2 (6 bases). The CDR3 totals 14 residues. Trimming removed 7 bases from V and 0 bases from J, with 10 bases in between. The germline gives CDR1 SNHLY, CDR2 FYNNEI. CDR3 in amino acids: CASIGDLAKNIQYF. CDR3 nucleotide sequence: TGTGCCAGCATAGGGGACTTAGCCAAAAACATTCAGTACTTC.

The chain carries TRBV19 and TRBJ1-5, with TRBD1 as a possible D gene (5 bases). Trimming took off 8 bases at V and 0 bases at J, with 11 bases between the two ends. There are 14 residues in the CDR3. In germline, CDR1 is LNHDA, CDR2 SQIVND (reference sequence). CDR3 DNA: TGTGCCAGTTGGAGGGGCTATAGCAATCAGCCCCAGCATTTT. It is translated as CASWRGYSNQPQHF.

The chain employs TRBV11-2 and TRBJ2-2; D is ambiguous. This CDR3 is 13 amino acids long. V lost 2 bases to trimming and J lost 4 bases, with 5 bases between them. Germline CDR1 is SGHAT and CDR2 is FQNNGV. The CDR3 DNA is TGTGCCAGCAGCTTACATCCCACCGGGGAGCTGTTTTTT. Its protein is CASSLHPTGELFF.

This clone has only a few counts. The chain couples TRBV4-1 to TRBJ2-2; 7 nucleotides match TRBD2. V was pared by 2 bases and J by 4 bases, with 10 bases of the junction left unmatched. Germline CDR1 reads MGHRA; CDR2 reads YSYEKL. The CDR3 extends over 17 amino acids. DNA for the CDR3: TGCGCCAGCAGCCAATTCGGGATAGCGGGTGTCACCGGGGAGCTGTTTTTT. Translation gives CASSQFGIAGVTGELFF.